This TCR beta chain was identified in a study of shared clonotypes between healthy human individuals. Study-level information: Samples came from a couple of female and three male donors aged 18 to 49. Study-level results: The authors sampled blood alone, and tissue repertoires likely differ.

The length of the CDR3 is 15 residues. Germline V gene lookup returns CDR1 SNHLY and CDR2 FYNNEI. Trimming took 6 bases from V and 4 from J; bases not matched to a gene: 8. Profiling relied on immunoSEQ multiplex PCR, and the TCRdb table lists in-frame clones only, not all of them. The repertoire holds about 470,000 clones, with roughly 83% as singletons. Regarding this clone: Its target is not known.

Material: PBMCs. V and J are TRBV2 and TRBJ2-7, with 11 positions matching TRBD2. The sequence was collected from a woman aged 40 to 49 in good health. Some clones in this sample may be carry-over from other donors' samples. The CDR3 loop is CASRAPGLAAYEQYF. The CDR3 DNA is TGTGCCAGCAGAGCACCGGGACTAGCGGCGTACGAGCAGTACTTC.